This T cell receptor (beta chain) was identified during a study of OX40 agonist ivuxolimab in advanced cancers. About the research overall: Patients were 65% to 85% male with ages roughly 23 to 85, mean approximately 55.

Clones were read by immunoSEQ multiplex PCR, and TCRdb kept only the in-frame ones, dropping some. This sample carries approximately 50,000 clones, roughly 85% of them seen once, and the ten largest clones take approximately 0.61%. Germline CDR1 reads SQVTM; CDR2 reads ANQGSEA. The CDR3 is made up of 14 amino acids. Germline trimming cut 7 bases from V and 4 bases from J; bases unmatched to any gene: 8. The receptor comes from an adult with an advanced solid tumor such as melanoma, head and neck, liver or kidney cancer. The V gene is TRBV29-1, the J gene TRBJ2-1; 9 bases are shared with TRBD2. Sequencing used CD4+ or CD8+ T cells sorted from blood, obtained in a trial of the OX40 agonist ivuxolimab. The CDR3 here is CSASSGSRYNEQFF. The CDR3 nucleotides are TGCAGCGCGAGTAGCGGGAGTAGGTACAATGAGCAGTTCTTC.